This note documents a single TCR beta chain sequence. The CDR3 loop spans 13 amino acids. The germline V and J ends were trimmed by 6 bases and 1 base, with 12 bases remaining between them. Germline V gene sequence: CDR1 DFQATT, CDR2 SNEGSKA (reference sequence). The sample is drawn from a study of T cells after yellow fever vaccination. Template-switching 5'RACE yielded the TCR cDNA; a universal primer site and UMIs were added in the process. TCRdb reprocessed the 5' RACE reads with MiXCR, giving one entry per CDR3 protein. The sample includes approximately 600,000 distinct CDR3 sequences, more than 9% of them seen just once.

The chain carries TRBV20-1 and TRBJ2-5; TRBD1 is a possible D gene (6 bases). The source was PBMCs, collected on the day of the yellow fever booster vaccination. This receptor was obtained from a man aged 25-45 years who received the YFV17D yellow fever vaccine. In DNA, the CDR3 is TGCAGTGCCTACGGGACACTCCAAGAGACCCAGTACTTC. Encoded protein: CSAYGTLQETQYF.